This T cell receptor (beta chain) was recorded in a study of cytomegalovirus exposure and HLA in healthy donors. CDR1 and CDR2 (germline): DFQATT, SNEGSKA (reference sequence). V was shortened by 3 bases and J by 9 bases, with 12 bases between the two germline ends. The CDR3 length is 11 residues. Vbeta (60) and Jbeta (13) primers were used in the PCR. The assay was immunoSEQ multiplex PCR, and TCRdb's table has in-frame clones only and misses some. The sample has around 130,000 clones, about 79% seen once. Healthy individuals who donated bone marrow served as the donors. Source material: PBMCs. The chain links TRBV20-1 to TRBJ2-7; D perhaps matches TRBD2 (6 bases). The clonotype originates from a man aged 50 to 59 in good health and CMV-seronegative. CDR3 DNA sequence: TGCAGTGCTAGGTTGGGTAGCGGGCAGTACTTC. This sequence encodes CSARLGSGQYF.